Listed below are T cell receptor beta chains from one sample, sequenced in a study of T-cell memory formation after mild COVID-19. TCRdb re-analysed the 5' RACE reads in MiXCR, keeping a single row per CDR3 protein. The top ten clones hold about 3.5% of a sample with roughly 250,000 distinct CDR3 sequences, about a sixth of them seen once. Sequenced input: PBMCs or a T cell subset sorted from them (not recorded which). These receptors were obtained from a man aged 18 to 35 who had mild COVID-19 (a few samples of this study predate the infection). Cell type and time point are not known. Both conserved end residues are trimmed from each CDR3.

j_call,v_call,cdr3_aa
TRBJ1-4,TRBV9,ASSVAGTPEGKLF
TRBJ1-1,TRBV28,ASNRDLTSTEAF
TRBJ1-3,TRBV12-3/TRBV12-4,ASITWGSGNTIY
TRBJ2-1,TRBV5-1,ASCPGKEFNFFSYNEQF
TRBJ1-2,TRBV5-1,ASSTPQGGYGYT
TRBJ1-1,TRBV6-1,ASSGPAARPMNTEAF
TRBJ1-6,TRBV12-3/TRBV12-4,ASSYRGSPLH
TRBJ2-5,TRBV3-1,ASSQGMPSGVQETQY
TRBJ1-1,TRBV5-1,ASSPTQGGEAF
TRBJ2-1,TRBV11-3,ASRAGGSYNEQF
TRBJ2-6,TRBV27,ASSLIPNGANVLT
TRBJ1-5,TRBV20-1,SAKTGVNQPQH
TRBJ2-1,TRBV4-1,ASSRGRAYAYNEQF
TRBJ2-7,TRBV4-1,ASSQNRDRSYEQY
TRBJ2-1,TRBV28,ASTGGMNEQF
TRBJ2-5,TRBV7-2,ASSQWENQETQY
TRBJ2-5,TRBV10-3,AIAGGPGKY
TRBJ2-3,TRBV11-2,ASKVRASTDTQY
TRBJ2-3,TRBV6-4,ASGIRGDPDTQY
TRBJ1-1,TRBV7-6,ASSFPWDRSNGAF
TRBJ2-1,TRBV11-2,ASSLTQWANNEQF
TRBJ2-3,TRBV5-1,ASSLDSGTDTQY
TRBJ2-7,TRBV4-2,ASSPRQVAYEQY
TRBJ1-2,TRBV5-6,ASPDGETDLNYGYT
TRBJ1-6,TRBV9,ASSVFGDTNSPLH
TRBJ1-5,TRBV28,ASSDRGRGNQPQH
TRBJ1-2,TRBV3-1,ASSQLAYYGYT
TRBJ1-6,TRBV6-5,ASSYTRRRTYSPLH
TRBJ1-2,TRBV3-1,ASSPKDSYGYT
TRBJ2-5,TRBV30,AWSRGNQETQY
TRBJ2-3,TRBV12-5,ASGLGRTATDTQY
TRBJ2-1,TRBV7-3,ASSDGDGGGSYNEQF
TRBJ2-2,TRBV28,ASSHGQTGELF
TRBJ2-3,TRBV6-6,ASSPSGASTDTQY
TRBJ2-2,TRBV9,ASSPNRGAGELF
TRBJ1-1,TRBV6-1,ASSLTGIFTEAF
TRBJ2-3,TRBV12-3/TRBV12-4,ASSLAGQHTDTQY